Below, 10 T cell receptor beta chains from the same sample are listed, as sequenced in a study of blood T cell repertoires in COVID-19. Here immunoSEQ multiplex PCR was the method, and the copy in TCRdb shows in-frame clones only, minus some. The repertoire includes 110,000 or so clones, 85% of them detected once, and about 13% sits in the top ten. What was sequenced was peripheral blood. These receptors all come from a human donor in a cohort sampled during active COVID-19.

The V gene is TRBV27, the J gene TRBJ1-6, with 9 nucleotides matching TRBD1. CDR3 size: 18 residues. Trimming cost V 2 bases and J 0 bases; bases outside gene matches: 5. Germline values: CDR1 MNHEY, CDR2 SMNVEV (reference sequence). Here the CDR3 reads CASSLRGTGSSYNSPLHF. CDR3 coding DNA: TGTGCCAGCAGTTTAAGAGGGACAGGGAGCTCCTATAATTCACCCCTCCACTTT.

The table lists this clone with a count of one. V and J are TRBV5-4 and TRBJ2-3; 8 bases fit TRBD2. This CDR3 spans 17 amino acids. J gave up 2 bases and V 4 bases, and 12 bases lay outside the gene matches. CDR1 is SGHNT, CDR2 YYREEE, per germline (reference sequence). The DNA of the CDR3 is TGTGCCAGCAGCGGCAAAATCGGGGGGGGTACCACAGATACGCAGTATTTT. Protein product: CASSGKIGGGTTDTQYF.

The chain employs TRBV28 and TRBJ2-2; 7 nucleotides match TRBD1. The CDR3 totals 14 residues. V was pared by 4 bases and J by 6 bases, with 5 bases of the junction left unmatched. Germline CDR1 and CDR2: MDHEN and SYDVKM. CDR3 region: CASSWTGRPGELFF. CDR3 bases: TGTGCCAGCAGTTGGACAGGCAGGCCCGGGGAGCTGTTTTTT.

V gene TRBV29-1 combines with J gene TRBJ2-5; 15 nucleotides align to TRBD2. J lost 1 base, V lost 6 bases, and 6 bases had no gene match. The CDR3 contains 16 residues. Germline values: CDR1 SQVTM, CDR2 ANQGSEA. Here the CDR3 reads CSVAGTSGGFQETQYF. In DNA, the CDR3 is TGCAGCGTAGCCGGGACTAGCGGGGGGTTCCAAGAGACCCAGTACTTC.

As concerns this clone: This specimen includes other DNA sequences encoding the same CDR3. The CDR3 sequence: CASSLTENTEAFF. The CDR3, as DNA: TGTGCCAGCAGCTTAACAGAGAACACTGAAGCTTTCTTT. The chain uses TRBV7-2 and TRBJ1-1; D not certain. V gave up 2 bases and J gave up 1 base, with 5 bases separating them. This CDR3 has 13 residues. CDR1 and CDR2 (germline): SGHTA, FQGNSA.

Remarks on this clone: Other DNA sequences of this sample code for an identical CDR3. The rearrangement joins TRBV10-3 to TRBJ2-7; D possibly corresponds to TRBD2 (6 bases). The V and J ends lost 0 bases and 3 bases respectively, with 9 bases between them. The CDR3 is 14 amino acids. The V gene's germline CDR1 is ENHRY and CDR2 SYGVKD. The CDR3 DNA is TGTGCCATCAGTGAGTCGGGACTTAGCTACGAGCAGTACTTC. Translating gives CAISESGLSYEQYF.

The gene calls are TRBV7-9 and TRBJ2-7; D is unclear. The length of the CDR3 is 12 residues. CDR1 SEHNR and CDR2 FQNEAQ come from the germline V gene (reference sequence). Between the trimmed V and J ends, which lost 1 base and 6 bases, there was a span of 7 bases. CDR3: CASSLGLSEQYF. In nucleotides, the CDR3 is TGTGCCAGCAGCTTAGGGCTTTCCGAGCAGTACTTC. Full variable domain (remainder filled in from reference TRBV7-9 and TRBJ2-7): DTGVSQNPRHKITKRGQNVTFRCDPISEHNRLYWYRQTLGQGPEFLTYFQNEAQLEKSRLLSDRFSAERPKGSFSTLEIQRTEQGDSAMYLCASSLGLSEQYFGPGTRLTVT.

This chain joins TRBV6-1 and TRBJ2-4, with unresolved D. The CDR3 is 15 amino acids. The germline V and J ends were trimmed by 3 bases and 1 base, with 10 bases remaining between them. Germline V gene data show CDR1 as MNHNS and CDR2 as SASEGT. The CDR3 DNA reads TGTGCCAGCAGTGAGCAGGTGGTGGCCAAAAACATTCAGTACTTC. Protein: CASSEQVVAKNIQYF.

The rearrangement links TRBV6-5 to TRBJ1-1, with 9 positions matching TRBD1. V lost 4 bases to trimming and J lost 5 bases; unmatched junction nucleotides: 5. Germline CDR1 is MNHEY and CDR2 is SVGAGI. CDR3 length: 14 residues. The CDR3 here is CASSSTGGWTEAFF. The CDR3 DNA is TGTGCCAGCAGTTCGACAGGGGGTTGGACTGAAGCTTTCTTT.

This chain links TRBV19 with TRBJ2-1, with TRBD1 matching 12 bases. Germline assignment: CDR1 LNHDA and CDR2 SQIVND (reference sequence). The CDR3 consists of 17 residues. The junction had 7 bases not matched to a gene; V was cut back by 3 bases and J by 4 bases. In nucleotides, the CDR3 is TGTGCCAGTAGTATGGTCTTGGGACAGGGGGCGTACAATGAGCAGTTCTTC. Its translation is CASSMVLGQGAYNEQFF.